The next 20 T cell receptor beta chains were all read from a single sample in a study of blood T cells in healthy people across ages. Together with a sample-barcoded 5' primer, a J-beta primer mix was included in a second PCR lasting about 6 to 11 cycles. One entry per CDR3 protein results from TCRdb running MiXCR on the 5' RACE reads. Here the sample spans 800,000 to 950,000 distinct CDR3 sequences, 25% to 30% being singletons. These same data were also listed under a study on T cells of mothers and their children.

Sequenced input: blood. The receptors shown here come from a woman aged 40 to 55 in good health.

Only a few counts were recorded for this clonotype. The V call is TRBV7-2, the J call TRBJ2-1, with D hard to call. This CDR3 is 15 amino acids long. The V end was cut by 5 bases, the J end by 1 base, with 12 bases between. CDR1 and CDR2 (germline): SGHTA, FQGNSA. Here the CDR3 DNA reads TGTGCCAGCAGCCAGGATCGCAGGTCCTACAATGAGCAGTTCTTC. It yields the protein CASSQDRRSYNEQFF.

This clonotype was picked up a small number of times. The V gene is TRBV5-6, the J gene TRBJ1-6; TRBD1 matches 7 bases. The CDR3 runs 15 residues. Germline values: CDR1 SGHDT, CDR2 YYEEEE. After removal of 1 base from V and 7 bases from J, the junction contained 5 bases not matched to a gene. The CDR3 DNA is TGTGCCAGCAGCTTGCTCGGCAGGGGGAATTCACCCCTCCACTTT. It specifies CASSLLGRGNSPLHF. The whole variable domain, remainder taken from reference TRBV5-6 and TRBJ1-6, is DAGVTQSPTHLIKTRGQQVTLRCSPKSGHDTVSWYQQALGQGPQFIFQYYEEEERQRGNFPDRFSGHQFPNYSSELNVNALLLGDSALYLCASSLLGRGNSPLHFGNGTRLTVT.

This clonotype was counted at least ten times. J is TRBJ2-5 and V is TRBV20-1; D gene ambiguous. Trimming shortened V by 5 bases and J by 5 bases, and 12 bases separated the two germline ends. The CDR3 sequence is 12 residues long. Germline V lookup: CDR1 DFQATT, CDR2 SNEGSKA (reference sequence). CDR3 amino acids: CSAPGQLETQYF. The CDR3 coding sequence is TGCAGTGCTCCTGGTCAACTGGAGACCCAGTACTTC.

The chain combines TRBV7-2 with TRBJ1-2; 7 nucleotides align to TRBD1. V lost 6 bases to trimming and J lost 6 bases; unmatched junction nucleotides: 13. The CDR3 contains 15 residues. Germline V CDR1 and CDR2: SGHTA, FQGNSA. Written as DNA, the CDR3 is TGTGCCAGCAGTCTATCCCTCGCAGGGGGTAATGGCTACACCTTC. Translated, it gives CASSLSLAGGNGYTF.

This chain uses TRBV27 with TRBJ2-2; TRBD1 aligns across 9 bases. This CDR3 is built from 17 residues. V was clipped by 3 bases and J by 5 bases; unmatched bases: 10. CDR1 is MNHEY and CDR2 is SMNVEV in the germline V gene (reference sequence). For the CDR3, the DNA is TGTGCCAGCAGTTTGTATGACGGACAGGGGAGGACCGGGGAGCTGTTTTTT. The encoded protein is CASSLYDGQGRTGELFF.

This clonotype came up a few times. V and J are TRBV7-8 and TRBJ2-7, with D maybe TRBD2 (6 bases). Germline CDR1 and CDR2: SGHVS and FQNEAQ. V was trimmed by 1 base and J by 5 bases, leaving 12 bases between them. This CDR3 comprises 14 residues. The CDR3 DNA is TGTGCCAGCAGCTTAGGGGACTCAACCCACGAGCAGTACTTC. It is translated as CASSLGDSTHEQYF.

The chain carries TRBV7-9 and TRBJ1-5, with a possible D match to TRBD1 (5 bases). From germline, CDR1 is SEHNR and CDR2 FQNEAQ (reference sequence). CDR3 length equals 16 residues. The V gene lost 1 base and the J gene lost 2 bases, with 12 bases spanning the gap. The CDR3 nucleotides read TGTGCCAGCAGCTTAGGATCAGGGAGGGGCAATCAGCCCCAGCATTTT. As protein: CASSLGSGRGNQPQHF.

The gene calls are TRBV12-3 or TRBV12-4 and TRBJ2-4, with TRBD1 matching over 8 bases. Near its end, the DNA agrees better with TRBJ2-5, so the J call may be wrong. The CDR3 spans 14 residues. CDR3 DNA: TGTGCCACCCGGCGGGACAGGTTAAAAGAGACCCAGTACTTC. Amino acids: CATRRDRLKETQYF.

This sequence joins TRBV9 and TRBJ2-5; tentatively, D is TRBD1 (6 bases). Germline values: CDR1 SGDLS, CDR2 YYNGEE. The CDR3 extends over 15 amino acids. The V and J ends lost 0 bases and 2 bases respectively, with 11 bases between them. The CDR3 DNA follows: TGTGCCAGCAGCGTAGGAACAGGGCAACAAGAGACCCAGTACTTC. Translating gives CASSVGTGQQETQYF.

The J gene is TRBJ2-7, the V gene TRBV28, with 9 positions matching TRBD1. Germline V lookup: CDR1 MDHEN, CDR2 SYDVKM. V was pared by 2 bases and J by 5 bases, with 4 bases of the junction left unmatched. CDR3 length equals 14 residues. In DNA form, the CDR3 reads TGTGCCAGCAGTTTAAGGGGACAGGGCGACGAGCAGTACTTC. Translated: CASSLRGQGDEQYF.

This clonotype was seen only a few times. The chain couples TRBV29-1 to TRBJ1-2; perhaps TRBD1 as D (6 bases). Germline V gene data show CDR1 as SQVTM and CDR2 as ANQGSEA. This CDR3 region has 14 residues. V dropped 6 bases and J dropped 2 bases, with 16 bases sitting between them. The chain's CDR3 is CSVGGGTENYGYTF. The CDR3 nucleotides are TGCAGCGTGGGGGGCGGGACGGAAAACTATGGCTACACCTTC.

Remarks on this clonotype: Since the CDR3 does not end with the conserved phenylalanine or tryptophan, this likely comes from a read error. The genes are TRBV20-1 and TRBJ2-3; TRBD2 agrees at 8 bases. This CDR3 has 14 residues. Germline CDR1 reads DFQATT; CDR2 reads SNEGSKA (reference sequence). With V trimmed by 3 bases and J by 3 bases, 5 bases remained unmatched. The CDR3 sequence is CSASGGGGTDTQYI. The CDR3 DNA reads TGCAGTGCTAGCGGGGGGGGCGGAACAGATACGCAGTATATT.

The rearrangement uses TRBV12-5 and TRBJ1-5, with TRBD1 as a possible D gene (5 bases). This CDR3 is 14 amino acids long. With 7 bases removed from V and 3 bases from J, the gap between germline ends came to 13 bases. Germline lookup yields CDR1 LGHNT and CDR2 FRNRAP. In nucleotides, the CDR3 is TGTGCTAGTGTTTCATGGGGCTCCAATCAGCCCCAGCATTTT. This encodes CASVSWGSNQPQHF.

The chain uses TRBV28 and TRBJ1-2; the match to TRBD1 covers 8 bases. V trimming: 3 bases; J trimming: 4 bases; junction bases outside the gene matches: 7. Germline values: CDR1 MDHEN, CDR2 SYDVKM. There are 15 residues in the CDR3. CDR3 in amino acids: CASSFPTGGGYGYTF. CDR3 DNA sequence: TGTGCCAGCAGTTTCCCTACAGGGGGGGGCTATGGCTACACCTTC.

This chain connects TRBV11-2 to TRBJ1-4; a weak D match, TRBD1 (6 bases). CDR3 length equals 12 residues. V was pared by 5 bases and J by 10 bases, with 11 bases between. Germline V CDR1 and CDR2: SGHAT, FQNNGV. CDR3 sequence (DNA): TGTGCCAGCAGCCAGGGGCAGGGAAAACTGTTTTTT. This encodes CASSQGQGKLFF.

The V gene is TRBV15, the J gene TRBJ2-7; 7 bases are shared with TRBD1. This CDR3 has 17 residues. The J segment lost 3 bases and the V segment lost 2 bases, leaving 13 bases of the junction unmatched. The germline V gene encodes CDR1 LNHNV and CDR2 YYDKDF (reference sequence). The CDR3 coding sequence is TGTGCCACCAGCAGATGGATCTCCGGGACAGAGAGCTACGAGCAGTACTTC. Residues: CATSRWISGTESYEQYF.

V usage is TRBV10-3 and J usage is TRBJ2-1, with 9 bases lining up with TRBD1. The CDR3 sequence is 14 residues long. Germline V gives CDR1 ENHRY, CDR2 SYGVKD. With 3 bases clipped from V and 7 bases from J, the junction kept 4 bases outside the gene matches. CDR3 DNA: TGTGCCATCAGTGAAACAGGGGGCCTTAATGAGCAGTTCTTC. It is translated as CAISETGGLNEQFF.

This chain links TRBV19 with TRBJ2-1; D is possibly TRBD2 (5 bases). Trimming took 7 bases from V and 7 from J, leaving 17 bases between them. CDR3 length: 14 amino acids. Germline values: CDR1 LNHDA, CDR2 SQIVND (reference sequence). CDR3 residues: CASNWPGLGNEQFF. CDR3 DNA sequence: TGTGCCAGTAATTGGCCGGGGTTAGGAAATGAGCAGTTCTTC.

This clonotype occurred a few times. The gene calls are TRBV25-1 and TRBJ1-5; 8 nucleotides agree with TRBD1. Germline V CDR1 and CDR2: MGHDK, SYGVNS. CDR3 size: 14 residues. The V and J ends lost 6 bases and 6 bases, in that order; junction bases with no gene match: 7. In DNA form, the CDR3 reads TGTGCCAGCAGCCAGGCAGGGGGCGGTCAGCCCCAGCATTTT. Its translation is CASSQAGGGQPQHF.

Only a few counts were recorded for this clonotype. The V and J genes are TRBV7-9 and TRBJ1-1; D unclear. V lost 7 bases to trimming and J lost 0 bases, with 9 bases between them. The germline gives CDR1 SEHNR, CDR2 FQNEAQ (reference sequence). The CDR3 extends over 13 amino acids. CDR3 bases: TGTGCCAGCAAGGCAGCTTTGAACACTGAAGCTTTCTTT. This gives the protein CASKAALNTEAFF.